This TCR beta chain was sequenced in a study of type 1 and type 2 diabetes patients. The PCR template was genomic DNA. The TCR beta CDR3 region was amplified using 30 forward and 13 reverse primers. TCRdb reprocessed the multiplex PCR reads with MiXCR, giving one entry per CDR3 protein. Counted here are more than 250,000 distinct CDR3 sequences, roughly 50% occurring once; the ten biggest clones make up roughly 15%. Peripheral blood, ten milliliters per participant, was collected. The sequenced sample consisted of peripheral blood mononuclear cells (PBMCs). The source of this sequence is a man younger than 35 with type 2 diabetes.

Here the CDR3 DNA reads TGTGCCAGCAGTCCCCCAGGATACAATGAGCAGTTCTTC. Amino acids: CASSPPGYNEQFF. The chain is built from TRBV6-5 and TRBJ2-1; unclear D gene. CDR3 size: 13 residues. Germline lookup yields CDR1 MNHEY and CDR2 SVGAGI. V gave up 5 bases and J gave up 4 bases, with 9 bases separating them.